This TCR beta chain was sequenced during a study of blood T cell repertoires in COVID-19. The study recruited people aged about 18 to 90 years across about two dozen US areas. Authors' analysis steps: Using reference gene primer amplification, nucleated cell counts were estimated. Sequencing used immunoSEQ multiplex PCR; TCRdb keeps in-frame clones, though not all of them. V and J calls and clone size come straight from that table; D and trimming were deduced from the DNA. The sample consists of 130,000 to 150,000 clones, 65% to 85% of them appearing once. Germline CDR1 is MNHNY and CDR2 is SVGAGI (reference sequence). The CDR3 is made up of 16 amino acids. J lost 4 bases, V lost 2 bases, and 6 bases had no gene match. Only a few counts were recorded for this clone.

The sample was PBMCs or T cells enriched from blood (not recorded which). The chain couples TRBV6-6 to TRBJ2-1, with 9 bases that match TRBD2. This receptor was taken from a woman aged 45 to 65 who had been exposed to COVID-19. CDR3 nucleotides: TGTGCCAGCAGTTACATGACTAGCGGACTTTACAATGAGCAGTTCTTC. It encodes CASSYMTSGLYNEQFF.